This TCR beta chain was sequenced for a study of cytomegalovirus exposure and HLA in healthy donors. Study-level points and caveats: Most TCR sequences were seen very rarely across donors, but some public TCRs occurred in many. A few of the chains that were CMV-associated were confirmed in vitro to be specific for CMV antigens. First-cohort TCR clusters tended to co-occur in the approximately 120 validation repertoires, a later analysis found.

In germline, CDR1 is MNHEY, CDR2 SVGAGI. The CDR3 contains 15 residues. V gave up 5 bases and J gave up 1 base; unmatched junction bases: 6. This table comes from immunoSEQ multiplex PCR, and its TCRdb copy is limited to in-frame clones, with some not included. The table lists under 200,000 clones, 86% of them singletons. Turning to this clone: Its matching antigen is unknown.

Sequenced: PBMCs. This chain joins TRBV6-5 and TRBJ1-2; TRBD1 agrees at 8 bases. The receptor was derived from a woman aged 18-30 years in good health and CMV-seronegative. Here the CDR3 reads CASSPRGPINYGYTF. In DNA form, the CDR3 reads TGTGCCAGCAGTCCCAGGGGGCCCATTAACTATGGCTACACCTTC.